This TCR beta chain derives from a study of blood T cell repertoires in COVID-19 (dated by TCRdb to 2019 to 2021). Notes on the research overall: Samples from collaborators originated in the United States, Italy and Spain and spanned both the acute and convalescent phases of COVID-19. The prospective study material was composed of cDNA or gDNA derived from T cells, B-cell-depleted T cells, or PBMCs. Deeply sampled blood TCRbeta repertoires from subjects exposed to, actively infected with, or recovered from COVID-19 were included in the dataset. The repertoires were made available in a free public database intended to serve as a resource for research on the immune response to SARS-CoV-2. Samples came from the ongoing ImmuneRACE study (first 160 participants) plus 1,254 subjects from 6 global collaborators. Nearly every sample came with metadata listing a de-identified subject ID, COVID-19 status, age in years and sex. Where HLA class I and class II types were available, the types were taken from metadata supplied by the sample provider, not from assay-based typing.

The immunoSEQ Assay, a bias-controlled multiplex PCR, was used to amplify TCRbeta CDR3 regions from genomic DNA. The study's processing was this. Nucleated cell counts per sample were estimated from amplification of reference gene primers within the assay. To quantify the absolute abundance of each unique TCRbeta CDR3 rearrangement, sequence reads were collapsed and filtered. For each sample, productive Simpson clonality was calculated as the square root of Simpson's diversity index across productive rearrangements. The clones in this table, taken by TCRdb from immuneACCESS, are in-frame only. Not every clone is retained; where verified, under half of the shortfall comes from an unresolved V gene, and the cause of the rest is unknown. The DNA gave D and trimming, while V, J and clone size come from that table. Here the sample has some 240,000 clones; 84% occur a single time. The top ten hold around 3.9% of the sample.

What the authors observed across the whole study: How much clinical and demographic metadata was included differed by source and by participant, and the metadata was provided uncurated.

This clone was seen a few times. Its antigen is currently not known. No much larger clone is present one base from it, and per-base qualities are unavailable. Participants in the prospective study were aged roughly 18 to 100 years, lived in approximately 26 United States geographic areas, and enrolled through a virtual design. To assign participants to cohorts, the prospective study relied on clinical history that participants themselves reported in a screening survey and a study questionnaire. In the prospective study, whole blood, serum and a nasopharyngeal or oropharyngeal swab were collected from each participant by mobile phlebotomists. Prospective study participants could optionally give additional blood draws and questionnaires over a roughly 2-month period. Prospective study blood samples were shipped either frozen or at room temperature before DNA extraction. This TCR derives from a man younger than 40 with acute COVID-19. The sequenced material came from PBMCs or T cells enriched from blood (not recorded which).

CDR3 region: CASSESLGTKNIQYF. DNA sequence: TGCGCCAGCAGTGAGTCTTTGGGCACCAAAAACATTCAGTACTTC. The chain employs TRBV10-1 and TRBJ2-4; there is no confident call for the D gene. Between the V and J ends, shortened by 0 bases and 2 bases respectively, the junction contains 8 bases. There are 15 amino acids in the CDR3, from cysteine to phenylalanine inclusive. Left in the record is the CDR3 DNA by itself, 45 bases read in frame from the first base. CDR1 and CDR2 are drawn from the germline V gene (reference sequence): WNHNN, SYGVQD.